This TCR beta chain appears in the sequencing data of a study of cytomegalovirus exposure and HLA in healthy donors. Study overall: T cells numbering around 180 million yielded some 100 million unique TCR beta sequences in an earlier analysis.

Trimming at V came to 7 bases and at J to 5 bases, leaving 14 bases not matched to a gene. Germline-derived CDR1 and CDR2 are SGHDT and YYEEEE. The CDR3 length is 15 residues. The PCR had 60 Vbeta and 13 Jbeta primers. Produced via immunoSEQ multiplex PCR; TCRdb's table is partial and in-frame only. Of about 160,000 clones in the sample, roughly 90% were seen once. Material for sequencing was PBMCs. This sequence was found in a woman younger than 30 in good health and CMV-seronegative. The genes are TRBV5-6 and TRBJ1-1; 7 bases are shared with TRBD1. CDR3: CASYLARGLGTEAFF. DNA of the CDR3: TGTGCCAGCTACTTGGCGAGGGGGCTAGGAACTGAAGCTTTCTTT.